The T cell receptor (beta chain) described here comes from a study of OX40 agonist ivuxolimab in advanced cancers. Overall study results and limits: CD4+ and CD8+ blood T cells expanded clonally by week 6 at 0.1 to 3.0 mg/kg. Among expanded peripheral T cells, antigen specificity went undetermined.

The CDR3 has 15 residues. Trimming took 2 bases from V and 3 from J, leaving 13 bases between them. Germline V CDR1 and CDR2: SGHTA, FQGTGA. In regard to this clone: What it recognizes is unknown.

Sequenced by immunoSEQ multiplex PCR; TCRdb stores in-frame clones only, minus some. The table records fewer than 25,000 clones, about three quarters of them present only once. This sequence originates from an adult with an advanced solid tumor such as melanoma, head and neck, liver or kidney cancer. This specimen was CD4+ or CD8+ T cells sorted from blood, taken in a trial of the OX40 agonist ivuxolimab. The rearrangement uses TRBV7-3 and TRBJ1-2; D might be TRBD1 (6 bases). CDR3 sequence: CASSLFAGGDYGYTF. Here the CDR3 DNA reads TGTGCCAGCAGCTTATTTGCGGGGGGCGACTATGGCTACACCTTC.